This TCR beta chain was sequenced for a study of cytomegalovirus exposure and HLA in healthy donors. Whole-study findings and limits: CMV serostatus was the sole immune exposure data available. The study listed some 160 cytomegalovirus-associated TCR beta chains. Likely technical artifact: a cluster of highly shared sequence variants.

Points on this clone: Its antigen is not identified.

PCR amplification relied on 60 Vbeta primers (plus 13 Jbeta primers). Only in-frame clones appear in the TCRdb table, and some are missing; sequencing was by immunoSEQ multiplex PCR. The data contain 160,000 or so clones, about 77% of them singletons. J lost 5 bases, V lost 1 base, and 4 bases had no gene match. Germline V gene data show CDR1 as SGHAT and CDR2 as FQNNGV. The CDR3 is made up of 14 amino acids. The genes are TRBV11-2 and TRBJ2-5; 7 nucleotides align to TRBD2. The clonotype originates from a man aged 55 to 69 in good health and CMV-seronegative. Input material: PBMCs. The DNA for the CDR3 is TGTGCCAGCAGCTTAGTAGCGGGCAGCGAGACCCAGTACTTC. Translation: CASSLVAGSETQYF.